This T cell receptor beta chain was profiled in a study of blood T cell repertoires in COVID-19. Study overall: Spain, Italy and the United States supplied samples that represented acute and convalescent COVID-19. PBMCs, B-cell-depleted T cells, or T cells provided the cDNA or gDNA that made up the material.

Sequencing used immunoSEQ multiplex PCR; TCRdb keeps in-frame clones, though not all of them. The sample carries about 11,000 clones, 80% to 90% recorded once. CDR1 is SEHNR, CDR2 FQNEAQ, per germline (reference sequence). Trimming pared 4 bases from V and 5 bases from J, leaving 14 bases between. The CDR3 length is 14 residues. The source is a human donor in a cohort sampled during active COVID-19. This chain links TRBV7-9 with TRBJ2-5; unclear D gene. The sample taken for sequencing was peripheral blood. The CDR3, as DNA: TGTGCCAGCAGCTCACACGGCGGCCTGGAGACCCAGTACTTC. It encodes CASSSHGGLETQYF.